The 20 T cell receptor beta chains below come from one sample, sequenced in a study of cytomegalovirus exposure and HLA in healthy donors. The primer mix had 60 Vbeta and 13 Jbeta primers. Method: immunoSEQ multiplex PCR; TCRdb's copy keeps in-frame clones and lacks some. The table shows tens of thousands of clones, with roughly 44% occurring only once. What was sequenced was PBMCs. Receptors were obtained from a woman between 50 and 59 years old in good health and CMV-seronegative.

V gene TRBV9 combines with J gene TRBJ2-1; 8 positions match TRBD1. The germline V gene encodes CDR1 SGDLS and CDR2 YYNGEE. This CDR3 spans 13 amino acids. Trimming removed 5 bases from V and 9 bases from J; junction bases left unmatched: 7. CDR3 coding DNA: TGTGCCAGCAGTGACCCAGGGGGCCGTGAGCAGTTCTTC. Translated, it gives CASSDPGGREQFF. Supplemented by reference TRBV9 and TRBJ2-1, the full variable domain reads DSGVTQTPKHLITATGQRVTLRCSPRSGDLSVYWYQQSLDQGLQFLIQYYNGEERAKGNILERFSAQQFPDLHSELNLSSLELGDSALYFCASSDPGGREQFFGPGTRLTVL.

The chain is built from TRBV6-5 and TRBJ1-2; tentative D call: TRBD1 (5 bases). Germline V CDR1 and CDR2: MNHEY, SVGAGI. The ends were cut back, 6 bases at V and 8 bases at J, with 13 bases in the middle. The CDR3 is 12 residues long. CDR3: CASRARVEGYTF. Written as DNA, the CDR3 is TGTGCCAGCAGGGCCAGGGTTGAAGGCTACACCTTC.

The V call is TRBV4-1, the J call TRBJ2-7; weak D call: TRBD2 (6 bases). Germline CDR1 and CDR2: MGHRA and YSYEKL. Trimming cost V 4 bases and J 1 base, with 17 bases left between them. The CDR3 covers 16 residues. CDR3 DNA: TGCGCCAGCAGCCTTTTGAGTAGCGGAGCATCCTACGAGCAGTACTTC. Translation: CASSLLSSGASYEQYF.

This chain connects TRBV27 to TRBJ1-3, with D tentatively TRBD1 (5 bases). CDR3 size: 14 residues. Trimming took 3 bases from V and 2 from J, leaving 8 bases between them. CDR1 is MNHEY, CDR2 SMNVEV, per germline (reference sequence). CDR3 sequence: CASSFSGAGNTIYF. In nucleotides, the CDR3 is TGTGCCAGCAGTTTTTCGGGGGCTGGAAACACCATATATTTT.

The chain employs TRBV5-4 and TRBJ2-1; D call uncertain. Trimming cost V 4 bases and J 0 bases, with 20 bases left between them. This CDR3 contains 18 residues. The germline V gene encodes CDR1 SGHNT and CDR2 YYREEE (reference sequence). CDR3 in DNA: TGTGCCAGCAGCCCTGTTGTGGTGAGCGAGAGCTCCTACAATGAGCAGTTCTTC. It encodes CASSPVVVSESSYNEQFF.

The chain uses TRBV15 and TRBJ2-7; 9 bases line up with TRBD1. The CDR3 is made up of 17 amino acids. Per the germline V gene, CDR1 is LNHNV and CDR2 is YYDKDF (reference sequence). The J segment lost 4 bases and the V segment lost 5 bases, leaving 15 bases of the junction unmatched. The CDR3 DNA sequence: TGTGCCACCAGCGAGGGGTATTCTCGACAGGGGGAGTACGAGCAGTACTTC. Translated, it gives CATSEGYSRQGEYEQYF.

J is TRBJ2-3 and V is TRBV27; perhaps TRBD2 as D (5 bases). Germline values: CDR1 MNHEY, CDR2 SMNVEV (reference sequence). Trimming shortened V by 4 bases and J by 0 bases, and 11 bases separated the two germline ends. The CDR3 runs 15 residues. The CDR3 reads CASSWGRTSTDTQYF. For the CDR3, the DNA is TGTGCCAGCAGTTGGGGTAGGACTAGCACAGATACGCAGTATTTT.

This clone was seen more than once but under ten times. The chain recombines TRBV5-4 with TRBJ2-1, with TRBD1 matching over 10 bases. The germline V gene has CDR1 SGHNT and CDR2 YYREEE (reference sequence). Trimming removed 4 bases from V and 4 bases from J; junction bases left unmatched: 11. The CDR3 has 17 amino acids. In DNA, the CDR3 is TGTGCCAGCAGCCTTGGCTCCGGGACAGGGGCGTACAATGAGCAGTTCTTC. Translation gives CASSLGSGTGAYNEQFF.

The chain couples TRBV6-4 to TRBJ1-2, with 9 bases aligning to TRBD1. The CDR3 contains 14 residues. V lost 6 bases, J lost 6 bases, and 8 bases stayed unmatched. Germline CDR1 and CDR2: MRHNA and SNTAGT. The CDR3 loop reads CASSLRQGVDGYTF. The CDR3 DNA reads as TGTGCCAGCAGCCTCCGACAGGGGGTTGATGGCTACACCTTC.

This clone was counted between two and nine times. CDR3 sequence: CASSKEFVVSGNGYTF. CDR3 nucleotide sequence: TGTGCCAGCAGCAAAGAGTTCGTGGTATCAGGTAATGGCTACACCTTC. The chain recombines TRBV21-1 with TRBJ1-2; the table's D call TRBD1 went unverified against the DNA. TRBV21-1 is noted as a pseudogene. The CDR3 totals 16 residues.

The CDR3 is CASSQVALSEQYGYTF. As DNA, the CDR3 is TGTGCCAGCAGCCAAGTTGCGCTTTCCGAACAGTATGGCTACACCTTC. The J gene is TRBJ1-2, the V gene TRBV4-2; D gene ambiguous. The CDR3 runs 16 residues. The germline V gene encodes CDR1 LGHNA and CDR2 YNFKEQ. V lost 1 base and J lost 5, with 17 bases in between.

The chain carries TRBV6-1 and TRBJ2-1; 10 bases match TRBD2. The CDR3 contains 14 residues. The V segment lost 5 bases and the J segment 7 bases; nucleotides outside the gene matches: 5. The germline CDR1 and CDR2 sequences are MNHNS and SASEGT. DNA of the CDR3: TGTGCCAGCAGTAAAAGCGGGGGGGCGAATGAGCAGTTCTTC. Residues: CASSKSGGANEQFF.

The CDR3 reads CASSLPGAGNVGSPLHF. For the CDR3, the DNA is TGCGCCAGCAGCTTGCCCGGGGCGGGAAATGTAGGTTCACCCCTCCACTTT. The rearrangement joins TRBV5-1 to TRBJ1-6, with D possibly being TRBD1 (5 bases). V was pared by 1 base and J by 9 bases, with 20 bases between. CDR1 is SGHRS and CDR2 is YFSETQ in the germline V gene. The CDR3 totals 17 residues.

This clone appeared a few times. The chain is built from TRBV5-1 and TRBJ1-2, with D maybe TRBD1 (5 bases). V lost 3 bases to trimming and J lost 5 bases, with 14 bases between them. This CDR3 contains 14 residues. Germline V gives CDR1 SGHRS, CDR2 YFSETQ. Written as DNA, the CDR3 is TGCGCCAGCAGCTCCGGGACTTCAGGGTATGGCTACACCTTC. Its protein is CASSSGTSGYGYTF.

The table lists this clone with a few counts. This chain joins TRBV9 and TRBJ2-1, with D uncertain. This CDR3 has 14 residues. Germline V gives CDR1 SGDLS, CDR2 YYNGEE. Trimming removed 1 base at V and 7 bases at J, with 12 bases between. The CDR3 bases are TGTGCCAGCAGCGTACAGCCGACTGGGAATGAGCAGTTCTTC. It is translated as CASSVQPTGNEQFF.

In nucleotides, the CDR3 is TGTGCCAGCAGTTTATACGGCGGGGGAAGCGCCCGGGAGCAGTACTTC. This translates into CASSLYGGGSAREQYF. The genes are TRBV28 and TRBJ2-7, with 7 bases fitting TRBD2. In germline, CDR1 is MDHEN, CDR2 SYDVKM. The J segment lost 7 bases and the V segment lost 1 base, leaving 13 bases of the junction unmatched. The CDR3 runs to 16 residues.

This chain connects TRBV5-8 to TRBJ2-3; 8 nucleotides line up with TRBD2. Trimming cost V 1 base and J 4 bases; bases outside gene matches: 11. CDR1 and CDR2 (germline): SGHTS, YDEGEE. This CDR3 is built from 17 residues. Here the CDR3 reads CASSLYGGAGSADTQYF. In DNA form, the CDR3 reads TGTGCCAGCAGCTTGTACGGGGGGGCAGGGTCGGCAGATACGCAGTATTTT.

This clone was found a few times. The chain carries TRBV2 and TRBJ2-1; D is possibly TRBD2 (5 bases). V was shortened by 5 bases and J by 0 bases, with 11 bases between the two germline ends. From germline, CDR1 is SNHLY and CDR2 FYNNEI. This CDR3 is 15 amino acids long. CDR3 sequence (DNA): TGTGCCAGCAGTTTGACTGGGAGCTCCTACAATGAGCAGTTCTTC. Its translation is CASSLTGSSYNEQFF. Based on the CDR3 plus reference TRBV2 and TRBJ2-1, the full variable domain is EPEVTQTPSHQVTQMGQEVILRCVPISNHLYFYWYRQILGQKVEFLVSFYNNEISEKSEIFDDQFSVERPDGSNFTLKIRSTKLEDSAMYFCASSLTGSSYNEQFFGPGTRLTVL.

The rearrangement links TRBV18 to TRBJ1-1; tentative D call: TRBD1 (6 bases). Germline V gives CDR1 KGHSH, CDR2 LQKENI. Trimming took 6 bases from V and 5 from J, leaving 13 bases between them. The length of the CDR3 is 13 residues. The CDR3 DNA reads TGTGCCAGCTCGGCAATGAGGGGGACTGAAGCTTTCTTT. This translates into CASSAMRGTEAFF.

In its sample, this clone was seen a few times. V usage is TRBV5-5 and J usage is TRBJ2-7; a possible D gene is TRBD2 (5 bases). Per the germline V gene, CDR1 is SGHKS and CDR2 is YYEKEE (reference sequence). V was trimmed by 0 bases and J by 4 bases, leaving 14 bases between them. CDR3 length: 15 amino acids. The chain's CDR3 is CASSLAGQRVYEQYF. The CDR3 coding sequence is TGTGCCAGCAGCTTGGCGGGCCAGAGGGTTTACGAGCAGTACTTC. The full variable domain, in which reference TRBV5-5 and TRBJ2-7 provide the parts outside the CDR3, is DAGVTQSPTHLIKTRGQQVTLRCSPISGHKSVSWYQQVLGQGPQFIFQYYEKEERGRGNFPDRFSARQFPNYSSELNVNALLLGDSALYLCASSLAGQRVYEQYFGPGTRLTVT.